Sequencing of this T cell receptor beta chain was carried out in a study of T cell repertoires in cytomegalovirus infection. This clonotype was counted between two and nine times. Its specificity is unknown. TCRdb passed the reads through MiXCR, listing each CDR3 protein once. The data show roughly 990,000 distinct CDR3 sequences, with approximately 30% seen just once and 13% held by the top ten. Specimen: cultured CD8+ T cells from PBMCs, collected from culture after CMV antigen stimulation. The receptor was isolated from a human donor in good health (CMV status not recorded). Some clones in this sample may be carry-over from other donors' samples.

Here the CDR3 DNA reads TGTGCCAGCATCGCTCCGGGGCGGGATGAGCAGTTCTTC. Its protein product is CASIAPGRDEQFF. The rearrangement uses TRBV2 and TRBJ2-1; possibly TRBD1 or TRBD2 for D (5 bases each). CDR1 is SNHLY and CDR2 is FYNNEI in the germline V gene. The V and J ends lost 7 bases and 8 bases respectively, with 15 bases between them. The CDR3 has 13 amino acids.